The clone carrying this T cell receptor beta chain showed up just once. These data belong to a study of control samples from healthy donors and cancer patients. Only in-frame clones appear in the TCRdb table, and some are missing; sequencing was by immunoSEQ multiplex PCR. The sample lists 130,000 or so clones, roughly 90% seen once, with over 6.5% in the top ten. The receptor comes from a man aged 50 or older with head and neck cancer. Sequencing used PBMCs.

The CDR3 DNA reads as TGTGCCAGCAGCCGTATGCTAGCGGGCACAGATACGCAGTATTTT. It codes for CASSRMLAGTDTQYF. The chain uses TRBV5-8 and TRBJ2-3; 7 nucleotides agree with TRBD2. The germline gives CDR1 SGHTS, CDR2 YDEGEE. There are 15 residues in the CDR3. J was trimmed by 1 base and V by 4 bases; bases with no gene match: 6.